Listed here are 2 T cell receptor beta chains from one sample, sequenced in a study of shared clonotypes between healthy human individuals (TCRdb year 2020). Library method: the immunoSEQ multiplex PCR assay. Here the immuneACCESS table is served through TCRdb, limited to in-frame sequences with V and J called. Missing clones are a known gap in these copies; in checked studies unresolved V genes cover under half, and the rest lacks a known reason. A total of about 680,000 clones appear in this sample, 92% of them only once. About a quarter of the sample is held by the ten biggest clonotypes. For the CD8 naive samples, CD45RO-negative cells were positively selected for CCR7, yielding a CD45RA+CCR7+ population from which TemRA cells were excluded. The sequenced material came from naive CD8+ T cells sorted from blood. The sample's cell subset or site label, decoded: CD45RA+CCR7+. The receptor source for this set is a man aged 30 to 45 in good health.

The rearrangement links TRBV28 to TRBJ2-7; 10 bases line up with TRBD1. The CDR3 is 14 residues long. The germline gives CDR1 MDHEN, CDR2 SYDVKM. The V and J ends lost 5 bases and 5 bases, in that order; junction bases with no gene match: 6. CDR3 loop: CASSTRDRGHEQYF. CDR3 coding DNA: TGTGCCAGCAGTACCCGGGACAGGGGCCACGAGCAGTACTTC.

J is TRBJ2-2 and V is TRBV4-1; D is unclear. Germline loops: CDR1 MGHRA, CDR2 YSYEKL. The length of the CDR3 is 14 residues. V lost 0 bases to trimming and J lost 2 bases, with 4 bases between them. The CDR3 DNA is TGCGCCAGCAGCCAAGACGGTAACACCGGGGAGCTGTTTTTT. Residues: CASSQDGNTGELFF.